This T cell receptor beta chain was identified in a study of blood T cell repertoires in COVID-19. Study overall: Samples of COVID-19 (acute and convalescent) were obtained from the United States, Italy and Spain. PBMCs, B-cell-depleted T cells, or T cells were the source of the cDNA or gDNA that made up the material.

In the original processing: By means of reference gene primer amplification, nucleated cell counts were estimated. Sequenced by immunoSEQ multiplex PCR; TCRdb stores in-frame clones only, minus some. Clone size and the V and J calls come from that table; the DNA yielded D and trimming. Here the sample spans around 57,000 clones, approximately 80% being singletons. This clone has just one count. This CDR3 has 17 residues. The junction had 7 bases not matched to a gene; V was cut back by 0 bases and J by 3 bases. The germline gives CDR1 KGHSH, CDR2 LQKENI. The chain carries TRBV18 and TRBJ2-1; 8 bases match TRBD2. The specimen was peripheral blood. This clonotype was sampled from a woman in her sixties or seventies with acute or convalescent COVID-19. CDR3 coding DNA: TGTGCCAGCTCACCACCGGTCCGGGGGGGGGTCTACAATGAGCAGTTCTTC. It yields the protein CASSPPVRGGVYNEQFF.